This T cell receptor (beta chain) stems from a study of neurological immune-mediated disorders. The cDNA was generated through 5'RACE incorporating 10-nucleotide random UMIs. MiXCR was run by TCRdb on the 5' RACE reads, yielding one entry per CDR3 protein. The table lists more than 95,000 distinct CDR3 sequences, 10% to 14% of them singletons. Time point defined: longitudinal time-point 3. 2 million PBMCs stored at -80 C were the source of the unsorted libraries. This CDR3 region has 15 residues. Germline values: CDR1 SGHVS, CDR2 FNYEAQ. V gave up 6 bases and J gave up 9 bases, with 24 bases separating them. A note on this clonotype: Its antigen is not known.

Points from the study as a whole: Private repertoires in all groups were suggested by the absence of shared CDR3 amino acid sequences among expanded clones across subjects.

The specimen was PBMCs. The source of this sequence is a female donor with HTLV-1-associated myelopathy (HAM/TSP). The V call is TRBV7-6, the J call TRBJ2-7; D is unresolved. CDR3 sequence: CASSPTTDSYTGQYF. The DNA for the CDR3 is TGTGCCAGCAGTCCCACGACGGATTCCTATACGGGGCAGTACTTC.